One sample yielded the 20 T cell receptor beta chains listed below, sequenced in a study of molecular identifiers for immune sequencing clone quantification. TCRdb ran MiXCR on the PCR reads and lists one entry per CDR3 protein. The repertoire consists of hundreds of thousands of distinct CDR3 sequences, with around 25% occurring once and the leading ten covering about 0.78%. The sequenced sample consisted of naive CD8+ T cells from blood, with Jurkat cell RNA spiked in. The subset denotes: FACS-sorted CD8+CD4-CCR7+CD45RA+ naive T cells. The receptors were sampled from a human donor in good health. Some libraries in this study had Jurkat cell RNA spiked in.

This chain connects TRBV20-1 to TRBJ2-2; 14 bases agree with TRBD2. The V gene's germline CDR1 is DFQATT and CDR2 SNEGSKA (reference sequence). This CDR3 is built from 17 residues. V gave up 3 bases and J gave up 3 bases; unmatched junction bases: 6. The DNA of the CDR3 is TGCAGTGCTAGGGGACTAGCGGGAGTTTCGGACACCGGGGAGCTGTTTTTT. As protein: CSARGLAGVSDTGELFF.

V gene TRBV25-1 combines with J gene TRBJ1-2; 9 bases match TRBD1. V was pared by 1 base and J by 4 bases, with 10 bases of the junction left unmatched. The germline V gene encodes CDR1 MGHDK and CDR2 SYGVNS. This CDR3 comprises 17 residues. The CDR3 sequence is CASSEWDRAASGYGYTF. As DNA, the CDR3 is TGTGCCAGCAGTGAATGGGACAGGGCCGCGAGTGGCTATGGCTACACCTTC.

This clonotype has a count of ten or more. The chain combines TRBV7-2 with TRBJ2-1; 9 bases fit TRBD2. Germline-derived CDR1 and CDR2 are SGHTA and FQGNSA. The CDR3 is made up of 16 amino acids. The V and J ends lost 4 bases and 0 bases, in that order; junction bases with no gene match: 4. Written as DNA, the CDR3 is TGTGCCAGCAGCTCAGGAGCGGGAGGCTCCTACAATGAGCAGTTCTTC. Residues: CASSSGAGGSYNEQFF.

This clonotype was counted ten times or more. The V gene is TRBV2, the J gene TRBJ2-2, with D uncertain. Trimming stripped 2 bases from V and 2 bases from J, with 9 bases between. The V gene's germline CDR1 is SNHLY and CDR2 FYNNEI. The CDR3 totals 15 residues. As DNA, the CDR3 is TGTGCCAGCAGTGAACTGACCGTTAACACCGGGGAGCTGTTTTTT. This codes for CASSELTVNTGELFF.

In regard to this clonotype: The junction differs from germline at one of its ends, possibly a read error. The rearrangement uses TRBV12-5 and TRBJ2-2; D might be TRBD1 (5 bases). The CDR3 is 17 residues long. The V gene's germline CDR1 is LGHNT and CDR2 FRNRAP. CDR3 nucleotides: TGTGCTAGTAGTTTGGTACCTAGGGGAACGAACACCGGGGAGCTGTTTTTT. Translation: CASSLVPRGTNTGELFF. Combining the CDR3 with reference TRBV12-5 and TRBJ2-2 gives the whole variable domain DARVTQTPRHKVTEMGQEVTMRCQPILGHNTVFWYRQTMMQGLELLAYFRNRAPLDDSGMPKDRFSAEMPDATLATLKIQPSEPRDSAVYFCASSLVPRGTNTGELFFGEGSRLTVL.

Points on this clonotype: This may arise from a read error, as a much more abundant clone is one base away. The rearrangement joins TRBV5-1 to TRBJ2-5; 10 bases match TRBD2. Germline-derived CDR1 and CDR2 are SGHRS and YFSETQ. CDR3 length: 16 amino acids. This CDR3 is CASSLELAGAQEPQYF. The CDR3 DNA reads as TGCGCCAGCAGCTTGGAGCTAGCGGGGGCACAAGAGCCCCAGTACTTC.

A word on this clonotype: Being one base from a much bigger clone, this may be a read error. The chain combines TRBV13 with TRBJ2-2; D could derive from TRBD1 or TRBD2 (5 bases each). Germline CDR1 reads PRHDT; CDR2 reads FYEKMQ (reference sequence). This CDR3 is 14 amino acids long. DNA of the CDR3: TGTGCCAGCAGGAGGGGCAGCAACACCTGGGAGCTGTTTTTT. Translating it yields CASRRGSNTWELFF.

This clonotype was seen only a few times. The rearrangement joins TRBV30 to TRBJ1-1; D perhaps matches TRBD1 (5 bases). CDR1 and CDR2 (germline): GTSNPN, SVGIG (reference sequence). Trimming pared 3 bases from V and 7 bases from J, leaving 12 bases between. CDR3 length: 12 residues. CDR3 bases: TGTGCCTGGAGGGACCTCGGGGGTGAAGCTTTCTTT. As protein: CAWRDLGGEAFF.

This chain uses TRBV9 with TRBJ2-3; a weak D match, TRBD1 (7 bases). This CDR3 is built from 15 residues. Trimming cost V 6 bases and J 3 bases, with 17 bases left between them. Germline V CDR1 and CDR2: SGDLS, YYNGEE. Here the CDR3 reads CASNIGGTVTDTQYF. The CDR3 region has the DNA TGTGCCAGCAACATCGGCGGGACAGTGACAGATACGCAGTATTTT.

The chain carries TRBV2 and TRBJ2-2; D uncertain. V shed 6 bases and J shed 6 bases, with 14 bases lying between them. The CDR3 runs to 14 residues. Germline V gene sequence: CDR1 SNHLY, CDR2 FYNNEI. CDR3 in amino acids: CASRDVHLPGELFF. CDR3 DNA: TGTGCCAGCAGAGACGTCCACCTTCCCGGGGAGCTGTTTTTT.

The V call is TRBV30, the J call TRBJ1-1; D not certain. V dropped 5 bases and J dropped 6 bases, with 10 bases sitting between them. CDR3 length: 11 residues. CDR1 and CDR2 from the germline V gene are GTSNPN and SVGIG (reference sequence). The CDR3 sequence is CAWDGSAEAFF. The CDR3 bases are TGTGCCTGGGATGGGTCGGCTGAAGCTTTCTTT.

CDR3 residues: CSARDESTGQNLETQYF. DNA of the CDR3: TGCAGTGCTAGAGATGAGTCAACAGGACAGAACTTAGAGACCCAGTACTTC. This chain joins TRBV20-1 and TRBJ2-5, with D perhaps TRBD1 (6 bases). Per germline, CDR1 DFQATT and CDR2 SNEGSKA (reference sequence). The V gene lost 0 bases and the J gene lost 4 bases, with 21 bases spanning the gap. The CDR3 has 17 residues.

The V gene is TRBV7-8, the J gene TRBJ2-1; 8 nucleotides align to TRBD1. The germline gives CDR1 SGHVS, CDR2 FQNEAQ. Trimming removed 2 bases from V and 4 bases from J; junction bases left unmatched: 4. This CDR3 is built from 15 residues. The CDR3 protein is CASSLYGQGYNEQFF. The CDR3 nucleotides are TGTGCCAGCAGCTTATACGGACAGGGATACAATGAGCAGTTCTTC.

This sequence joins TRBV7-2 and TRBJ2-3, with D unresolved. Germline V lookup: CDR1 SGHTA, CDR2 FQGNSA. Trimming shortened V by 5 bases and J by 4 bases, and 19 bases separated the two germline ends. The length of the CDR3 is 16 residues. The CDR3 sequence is CASSLNRLVGADTQYF. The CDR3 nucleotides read TGTGCCAGCAGCCTCAATCGACTGGTGGGCGCAGATACGCAGTATTTT.

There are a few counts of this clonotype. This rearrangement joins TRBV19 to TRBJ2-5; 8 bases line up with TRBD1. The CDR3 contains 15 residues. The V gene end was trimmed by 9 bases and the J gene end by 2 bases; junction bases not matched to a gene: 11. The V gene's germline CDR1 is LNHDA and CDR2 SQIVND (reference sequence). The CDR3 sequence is CASTASTGGQETQYF. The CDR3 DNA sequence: TGTGCCAGCACTGCGTCAACAGGGGGTCAAGAGACCCAGTACTTC. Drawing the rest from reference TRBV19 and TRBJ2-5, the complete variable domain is DGGITQSPKYLFRKEGQNVTLSCEQNLNHDAMYWYRQDPGQGLRLIYYSQIVNDFQKGDIAEGYSVSREKKESFPLTVTSAQKNPTAFYLCASTASTGGQETQYFGPGTRLLVL.

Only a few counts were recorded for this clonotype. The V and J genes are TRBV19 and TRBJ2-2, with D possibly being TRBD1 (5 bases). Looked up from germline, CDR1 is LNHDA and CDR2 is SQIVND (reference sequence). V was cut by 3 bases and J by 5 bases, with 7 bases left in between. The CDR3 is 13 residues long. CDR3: CASSMTETGELFF. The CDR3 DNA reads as TGTGCCAGTAGTATGACAGAGACCGGGGAGCTGTTTTTT. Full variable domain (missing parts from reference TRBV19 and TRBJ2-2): DGGITQSPKYLFRKEGQNVTLSCEQNLNHDAMYWYRQDPGQGLRLIYYSQIVNDFQKGDIAEGYSVSREKKESFPLTVTSAQKNPTAFYLCASSMTETGELFFGEGSRLTVL.

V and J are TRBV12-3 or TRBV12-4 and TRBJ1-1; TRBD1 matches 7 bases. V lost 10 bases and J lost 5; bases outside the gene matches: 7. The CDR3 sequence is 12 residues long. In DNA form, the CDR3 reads TGTGCCAACCCTCCAGGGGGGACTGAAGCTTTCTTT. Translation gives CANPPGGTEAFF.

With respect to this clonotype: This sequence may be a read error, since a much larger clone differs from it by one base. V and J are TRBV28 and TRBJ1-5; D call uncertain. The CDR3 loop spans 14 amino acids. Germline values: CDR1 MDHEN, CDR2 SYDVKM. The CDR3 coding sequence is TGTACCAGCAGTTGGGCATTGCCTGATCAGCCCCAGCATTTT. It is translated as CTSSWALPDQPQHF.

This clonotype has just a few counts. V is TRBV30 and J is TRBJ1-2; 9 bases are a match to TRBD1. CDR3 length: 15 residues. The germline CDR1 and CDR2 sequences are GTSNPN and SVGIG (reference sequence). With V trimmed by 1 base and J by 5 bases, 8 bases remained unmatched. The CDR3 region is CAWSASGQGRYGYTF. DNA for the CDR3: TGTGCCTGGAGTGCCTCCGGACAGGGGAGGTATGGCTACACCTTC.

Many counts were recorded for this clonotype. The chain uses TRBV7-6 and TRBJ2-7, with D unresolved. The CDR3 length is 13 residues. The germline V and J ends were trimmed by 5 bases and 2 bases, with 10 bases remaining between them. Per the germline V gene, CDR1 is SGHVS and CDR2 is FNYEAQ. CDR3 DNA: TGTGCCAGCAGCCCAAATAGTGCCTACGAGCAGTACTTC. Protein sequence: CASSPNSAYEQYF.